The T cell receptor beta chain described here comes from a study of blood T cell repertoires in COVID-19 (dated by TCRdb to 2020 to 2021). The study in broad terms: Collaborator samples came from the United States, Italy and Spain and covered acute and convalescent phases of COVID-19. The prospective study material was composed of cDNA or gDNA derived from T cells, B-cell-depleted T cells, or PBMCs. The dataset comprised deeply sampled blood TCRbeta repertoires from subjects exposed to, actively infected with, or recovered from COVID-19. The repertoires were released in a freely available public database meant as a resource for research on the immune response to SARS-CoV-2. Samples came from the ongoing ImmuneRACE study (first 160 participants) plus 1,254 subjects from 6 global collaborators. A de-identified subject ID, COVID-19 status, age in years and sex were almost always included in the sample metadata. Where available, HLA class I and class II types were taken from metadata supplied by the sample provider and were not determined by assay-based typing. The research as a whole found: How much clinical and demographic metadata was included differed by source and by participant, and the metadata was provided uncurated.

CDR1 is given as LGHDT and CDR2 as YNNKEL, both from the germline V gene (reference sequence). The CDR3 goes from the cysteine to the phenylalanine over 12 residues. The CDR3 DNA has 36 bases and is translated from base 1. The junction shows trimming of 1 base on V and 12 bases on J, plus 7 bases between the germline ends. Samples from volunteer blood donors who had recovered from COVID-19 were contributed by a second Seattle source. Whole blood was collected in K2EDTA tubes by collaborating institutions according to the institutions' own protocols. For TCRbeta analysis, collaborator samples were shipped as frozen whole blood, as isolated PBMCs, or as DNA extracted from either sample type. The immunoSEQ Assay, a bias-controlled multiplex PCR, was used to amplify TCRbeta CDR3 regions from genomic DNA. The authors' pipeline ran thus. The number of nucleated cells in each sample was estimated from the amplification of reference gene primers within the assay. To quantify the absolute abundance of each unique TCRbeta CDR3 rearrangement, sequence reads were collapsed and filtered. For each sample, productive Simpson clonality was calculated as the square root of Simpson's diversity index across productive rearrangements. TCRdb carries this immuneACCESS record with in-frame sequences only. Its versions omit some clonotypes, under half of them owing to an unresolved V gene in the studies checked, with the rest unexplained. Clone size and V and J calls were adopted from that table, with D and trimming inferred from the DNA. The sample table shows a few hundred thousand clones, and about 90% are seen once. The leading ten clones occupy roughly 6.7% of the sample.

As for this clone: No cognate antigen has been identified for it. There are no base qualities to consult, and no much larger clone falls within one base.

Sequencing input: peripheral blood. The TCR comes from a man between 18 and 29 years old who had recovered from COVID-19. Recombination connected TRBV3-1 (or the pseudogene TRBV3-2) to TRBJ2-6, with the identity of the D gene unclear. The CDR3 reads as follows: CASSQVPGVLTF. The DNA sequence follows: TGTGCCAGCAGCCAAGTCCCAGGCGTCCTGACTTTC.